Listed here are 2 T cell receptor beta chains from one sample, sequenced in a study of T cell responses to AZD1222 COVID-19 vaccine. Clones were read by immunoSEQ multiplex PCR, and TCRdb kept only the in-frame ones, dropping some. This table has some 120,000 clones, roughly nine tenths appearing once. The sample was peripheral blood, taken on day 0 of AZD1222 vaccination. The receptor set was obtained from an adult in good health.

V and J are TRBV9 and TRBJ2-5, with 7 positions matching TRBD1. There are 15 residues in the CDR3. CDR1 SGDLS and CDR2 YYNGEE come from the germline V gene. The junction had 5 bases not matched to a gene; V was cut back by 2 bases and J by 1 base. The CDR3 region has the DNA TGTGCCAGCAGCGTCGGGGACAGCAGCCAAGAGACCCAGTACTTC. Translating it yields CASSVGDSSQETQYF.

This chain joins TRBV28 and TRBJ1-5; maybe TRBD1 (5 bases). The V gene's germline CDR1 is MDHEN and CDR2 SYDVKM. V gave up 1 base and J gave up 4 bases, with 8 bases separating them. This CDR3 contains 14 residues. The CDR3 DNA reads TGTGCCAGCAGTTTATCAGGGAATAATCAGCCCCAGCATTTT. Translating gives CASSLSGNNQPQHF.